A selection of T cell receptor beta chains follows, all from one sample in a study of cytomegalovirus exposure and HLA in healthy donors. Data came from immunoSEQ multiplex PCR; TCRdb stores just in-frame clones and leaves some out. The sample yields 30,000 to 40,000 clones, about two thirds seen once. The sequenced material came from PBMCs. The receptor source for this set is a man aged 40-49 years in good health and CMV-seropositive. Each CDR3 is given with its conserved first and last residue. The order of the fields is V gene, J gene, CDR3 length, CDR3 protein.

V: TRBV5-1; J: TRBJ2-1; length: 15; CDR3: CASSLDSRDRDEQFF
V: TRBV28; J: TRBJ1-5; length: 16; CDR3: CASSHSRQGGNQPQHF
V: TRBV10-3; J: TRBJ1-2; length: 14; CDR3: CAINQGSVVYGYTF
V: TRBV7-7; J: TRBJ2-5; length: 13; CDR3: CASSLRPFETQYF
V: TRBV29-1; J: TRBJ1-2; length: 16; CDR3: CSVWGQGMGANYGYTF
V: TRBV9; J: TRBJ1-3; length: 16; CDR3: CASSVYDGDSGNTIYF
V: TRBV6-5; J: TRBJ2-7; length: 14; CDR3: CASSYSEGPYEQYF
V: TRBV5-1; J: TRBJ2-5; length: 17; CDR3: CASSPSPYTGGGETQYF
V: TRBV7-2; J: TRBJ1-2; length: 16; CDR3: CASSLAVGQINYGYTF
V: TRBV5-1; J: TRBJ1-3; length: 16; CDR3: CASSLAGQGAGNTIYF
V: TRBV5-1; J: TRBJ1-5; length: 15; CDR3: CASSLFADSNQPQHF
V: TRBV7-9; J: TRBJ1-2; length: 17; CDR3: CASTESGVKGVGYGYTF
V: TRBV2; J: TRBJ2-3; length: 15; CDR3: CASSAGSSSTDTQYF
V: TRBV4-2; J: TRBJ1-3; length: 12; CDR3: CASRDSRHTIYF
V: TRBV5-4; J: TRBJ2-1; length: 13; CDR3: CASSFQGAPRQFF
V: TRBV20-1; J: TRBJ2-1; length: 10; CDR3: CSARFVEQFF
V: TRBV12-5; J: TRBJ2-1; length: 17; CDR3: CASGLKQGFSSYNEQFF